This T cell receptor (beta chain) was observed in a study of blood T cells in healthy people across ages. Broader study findings: Fewer expanded clones and more diversity marked long-lived versus aged donors.

Worth noting for this clonotype: The antigen remains undetermined.

Germline values: CDR1 SGHRS, CDR2 YFSETQ. The CDR3 is 15 residues long. Trimming stripped 6 bases from V and 0 bases from J, with 13 bases between. All donors came from Russia, were Caucasian and healthy, and spanned ages about 6 to 100. Through a sample-barcoded 5' primer and a J-beta primer mix, a second PCR was run for roughly 7 to 12 cycles. Every sample produced at least 2.5 million CDR3-containing paired-end reads. A single record per CDR3 protein comes from TCRdb applying MiXCR to the 5' RACE reads. The sample records roughly 1.6 million distinct CDR3 sequences, around 36% being singletons. The chain employs TRBV5-1 and TRBJ2-1, with unresolved D. Sequenced: blood. The sequence came from a woman under 40 in good health. CDR3 sequence: CASTPFENSYNEQFF. CDR3 bases: TGCGCCAGCACCCCTTTCGAGAACTCCTACAATGAGCAGTTCTTC.